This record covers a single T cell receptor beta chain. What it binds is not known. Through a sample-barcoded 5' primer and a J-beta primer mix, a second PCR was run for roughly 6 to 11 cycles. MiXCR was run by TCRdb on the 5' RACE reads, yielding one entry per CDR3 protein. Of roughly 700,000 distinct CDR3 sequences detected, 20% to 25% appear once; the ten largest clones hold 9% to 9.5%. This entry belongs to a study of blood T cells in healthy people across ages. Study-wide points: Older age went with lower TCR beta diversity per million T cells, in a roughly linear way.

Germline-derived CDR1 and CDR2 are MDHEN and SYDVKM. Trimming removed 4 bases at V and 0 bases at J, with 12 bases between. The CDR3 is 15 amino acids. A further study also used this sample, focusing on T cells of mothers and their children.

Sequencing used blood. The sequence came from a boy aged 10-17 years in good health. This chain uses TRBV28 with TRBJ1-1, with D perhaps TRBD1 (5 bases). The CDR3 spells CASSYWGGMNTEAFF. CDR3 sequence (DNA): TGTGCCAGCAGTTATTGGGGGGGAATGAACACTGAAGCTTTCTTT.